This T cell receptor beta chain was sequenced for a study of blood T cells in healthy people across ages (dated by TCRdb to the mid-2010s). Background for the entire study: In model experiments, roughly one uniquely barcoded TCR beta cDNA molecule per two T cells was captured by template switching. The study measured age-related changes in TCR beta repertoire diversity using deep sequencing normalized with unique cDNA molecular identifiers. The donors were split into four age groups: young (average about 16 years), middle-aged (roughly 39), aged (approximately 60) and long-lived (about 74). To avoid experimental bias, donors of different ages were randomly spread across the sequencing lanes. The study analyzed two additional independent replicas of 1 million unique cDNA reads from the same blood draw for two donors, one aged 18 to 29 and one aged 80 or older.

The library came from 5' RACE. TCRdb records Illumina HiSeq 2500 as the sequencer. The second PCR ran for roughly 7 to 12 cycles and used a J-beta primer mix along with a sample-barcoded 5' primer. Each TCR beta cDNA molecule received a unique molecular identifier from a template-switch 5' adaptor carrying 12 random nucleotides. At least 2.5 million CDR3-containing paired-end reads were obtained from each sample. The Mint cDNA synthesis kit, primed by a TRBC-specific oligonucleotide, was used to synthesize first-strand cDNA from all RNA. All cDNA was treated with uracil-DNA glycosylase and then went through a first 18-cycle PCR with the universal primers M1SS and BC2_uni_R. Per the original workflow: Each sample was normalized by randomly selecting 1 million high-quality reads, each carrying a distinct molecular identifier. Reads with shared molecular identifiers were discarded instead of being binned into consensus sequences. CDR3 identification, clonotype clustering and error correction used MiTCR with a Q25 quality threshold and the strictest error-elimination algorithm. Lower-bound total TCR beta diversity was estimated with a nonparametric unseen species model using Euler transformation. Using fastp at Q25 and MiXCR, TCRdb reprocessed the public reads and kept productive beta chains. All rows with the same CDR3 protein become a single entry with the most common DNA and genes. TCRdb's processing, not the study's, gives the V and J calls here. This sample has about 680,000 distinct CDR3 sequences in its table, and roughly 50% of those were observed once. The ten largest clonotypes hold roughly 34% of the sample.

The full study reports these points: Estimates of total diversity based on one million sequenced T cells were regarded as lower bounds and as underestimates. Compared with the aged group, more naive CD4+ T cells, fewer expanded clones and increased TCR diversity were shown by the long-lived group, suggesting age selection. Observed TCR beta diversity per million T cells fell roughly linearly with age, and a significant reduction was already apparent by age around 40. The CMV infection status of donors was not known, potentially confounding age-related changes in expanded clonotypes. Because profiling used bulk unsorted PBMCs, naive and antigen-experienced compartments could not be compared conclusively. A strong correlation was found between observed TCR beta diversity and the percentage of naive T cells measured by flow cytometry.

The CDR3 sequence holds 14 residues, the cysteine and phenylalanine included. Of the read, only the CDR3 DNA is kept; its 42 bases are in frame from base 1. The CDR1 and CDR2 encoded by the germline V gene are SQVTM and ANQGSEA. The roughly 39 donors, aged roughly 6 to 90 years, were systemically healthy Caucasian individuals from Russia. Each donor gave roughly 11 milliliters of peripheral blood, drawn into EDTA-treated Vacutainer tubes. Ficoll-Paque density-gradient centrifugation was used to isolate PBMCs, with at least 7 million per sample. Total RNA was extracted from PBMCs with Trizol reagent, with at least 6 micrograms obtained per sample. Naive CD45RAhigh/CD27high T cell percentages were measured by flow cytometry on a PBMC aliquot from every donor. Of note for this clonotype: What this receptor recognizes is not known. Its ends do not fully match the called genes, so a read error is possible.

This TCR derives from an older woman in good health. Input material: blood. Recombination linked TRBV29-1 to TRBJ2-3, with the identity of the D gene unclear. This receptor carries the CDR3 CSVEDASPTDTQYF. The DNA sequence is TGCAGCGTAGAAGACGCCAGCCCCACAGATACGCAGTATTTT.